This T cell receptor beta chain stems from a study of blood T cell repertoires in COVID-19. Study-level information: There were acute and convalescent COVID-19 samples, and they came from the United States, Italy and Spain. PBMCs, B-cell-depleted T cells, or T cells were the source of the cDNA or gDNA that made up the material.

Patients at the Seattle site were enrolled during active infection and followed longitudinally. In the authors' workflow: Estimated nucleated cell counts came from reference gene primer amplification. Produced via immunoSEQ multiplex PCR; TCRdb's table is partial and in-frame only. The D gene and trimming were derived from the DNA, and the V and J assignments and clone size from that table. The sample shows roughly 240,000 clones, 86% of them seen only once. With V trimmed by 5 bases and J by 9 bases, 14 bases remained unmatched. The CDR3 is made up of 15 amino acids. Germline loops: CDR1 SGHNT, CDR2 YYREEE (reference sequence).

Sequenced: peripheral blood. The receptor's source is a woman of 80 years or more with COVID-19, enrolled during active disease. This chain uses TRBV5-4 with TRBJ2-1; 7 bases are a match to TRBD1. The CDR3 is CASSYPQGEGGEQFF. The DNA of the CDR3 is TGTGCCAGCAGTTATCCCCAGGGGGAAGGTGGTGAGCAGTTCTTC.